Listed below are T cell receptor beta chains from one sample, sequenced in a study of blood T cell repertoires in COVID-19. Some clones are missing from TCRdb's copy, which holds only in-frame ones; the method was immunoSEQ multiplex PCR. The table has about 400,000 clones, roughly nine tenths seen once. Sequenced material: PBMCs or T cells enriched from blood (not recorded which). All receptors come from a woman in her twenties or thirties who had recovered from COVID-19. CDR3s include the opening cysteine and the closing phenylalanine or tryptophan. Fields, in order: D gene, J gene, V gene, CDR3 protein, CDR3 DNA. D genes are given only for firm matches.

D gene: TRBD1
J gene: TRBJ1-2
V gene: TRBV29-1
CDR3 protein: CSVPDRGGLLGYGYTF
CDR3 DNA: TGCAGCGTCCCCGACAGGGGCGGTCTACTAGGCTATGGCTACACCTTC

D gene: -
J gene: TRBJ2-7
V gene: TRBV27
CDR3 protein: CASSSKARRGYEQYF
CDR3 DNA: TGTGCCAGCAGTTCCAAGGCCCGTAGAGGGTACGAGCAGTACTTC

D gene: -
J gene: TRBJ2-7
V gene: TRBV30
CDR3 protein: CAWSETGSYEQYF
CDR3 DNA: TGTGCCTGGAGTGAAACAGGGTCCTACGAGCAGTACTTC

D gene: -
J gene: TRBJ1-1
V gene: TRBV30
CDR3 protein: CAWSATLKAFF
CDR3 DNA: TGTGCCTGGAGTGCGACATTGAAAGCTTTCTTT

D gene: TRBD1
J gene: TRBJ1-5
V gene: TRBV5-1
CDR3 protein: CASSPTGGAGQPQHF
CDR3 DNA: TGCGCCAGCAGCCCAACAGGGGGCGCAGGGCAGCCCCAGCATTTT

D gene: -
J gene: TRBJ2-7
V gene: TRBV4-1
CDR3 protein: CASSQETVSEIYEQYF
CDR3 DNA: TGCGCCAGCAGCCAAGAAACAGTATCTGAAATCTACGAGCAGTACTTC

D gene: -
J gene: TRBJ1-2
V gene: TRBV4-2
CDR3 protein: CASSHGENYGYTF
CDR3 DNA: TGTGCCAGCAGCCACGGAGAGAACTATGGCTACACCTTC

D gene: TRBD2
J gene: TRBJ2-7
V gene: TRBV5-1
CDR3 protein: CASSLRPSGGSYEQYF
CDR3 DNA: TGCGCCAGCAGCTTGAGGCCTAGCGGGGGTTCCTACGAGCAGTACTTC

D gene: TRBD1
J gene: TRBJ1-1
V gene: TRBV19
CDR3 protein: CASKQGGTEAFF
CDR3 DNA: TGTGCCAGCAAGCAGGGGGGCACTGAAGCTTTCTTT

D gene: -
J gene: TRBJ2-1
V gene: TRBV5-4
CDR3 protein: CASSLGSDEQFF
CDR3 DNA: TGTGCCAGCAGCTTGGGTAGCGATGAGCAGTTCTTC

D gene: -
J gene: TRBJ2-1
V gene: TRBV21-1
CDR3 protein: CASSKVSSKQEEQFF
CDR3 DNA: TGTGCCAGCAGCAAAGTGTCGAGCAAACAGGAGGAGCAGTTCTTC

D gene: TRBD2
J gene: TRBJ2-2
V gene: TRBV6-1
CDR3 protein: CASSVPSGGEYTGELFF
CDR3 DNA: TGTGCCAGCAGTGTGCCTAGCGGGGGGGAATACACCGGGGAGCTGTTTTTT

D gene: -
J gene: TRBJ1-3
V gene: TRBV2
CDR3 protein: CASSGASGNTIYF
CDR3 DNA: TGTGCCAGCAGTGGGGCGTCTGGAAACACCATATATTTT

D gene: -
J gene: TRBJ2-1
V gene: TRBV9
CDR3 protein: CASSARLVPSYNEQFF
CDR3 DNA: TGTGCCAGCAGCGCTAGACTAGTCCCTTCCTACAATGAGCAGTTCTTC

D gene: -
J gene: TRBJ1-4
V gene: TRBV6-1
CDR3 protein: CASSEGRHTTNEKLFF
CDR3 DNA: TGTGCCAGCAGTGAAGGCCGACACACAACTAATGAAAAACTGTTTTTT

D gene: -
J gene: TRBJ1-5
V gene: TRBV27
CDR3 protein: CASSFVPLSLSQPQHF
CDR3 DNA: TGTGCCAGCAGTTTCGTGCCCCTAAGCCTTAGTCAGCCCCAGCATTTT

D gene: TRBD1
J gene: TRBJ1-3
V gene: TRBV11-2
CDR3 protein: CASSLTGNGNTIYF
CDR3 DNA: TGTGCCAGCAGCCTGACAGGGAACGGAAACACCATATATTTT

D gene: -
J gene: TRBJ1-4
V gene: TRBV29-1
CDR3 protein: CSVETGQAKLFF
CDR3 DNA: TGCAGCGTTGAAACGGGACAAGCAAAACTGTTTTTT

D gene: -
J gene: TRBJ1-2
V gene: TRBV2
CDR3 protein: CASSALGGPYGYTF
CDR3 DNA: TGTGCCAGCAGCGCCCTCGGGGGTCCCTATGGCTACACCTTC

D gene: -
J gene: TRBJ2-7
V gene: TRBV2
CDR3 protein: CASHINGRAYEQYF
CDR3 DNA: TGTGCCAGCCATATTAACGGGAGAGCTTACGAGCAGTACTTC